This entry lists 8 T cell receptor beta chains sequenced from one sample in a study of CD8+ T cells in alopecia areata. Cutaneous lymph nodes were pooled and cells sorted by CD4, CD8alpha, NKG2D, NKG2ACE and more. TCR sequencing used cDNA made by reverse transcription of extracted RNA. Clones were sequenced by immunoSEQ multiplex PCR, and TCRdb holds only the in-frame ones, with some missing. Altogether roughly 260,000 clones were found in the sample, and no singletons occur. The sample consisted of CD4+ T cells sorted from a lymph node. The receptors stem from a C3H/HeJ mouse with alopecia areata. As its MHC haplotype, the strain has H2-k.

This clone was seen at least ten times. Genes and germline come from the mouse. The observed sequence ends 4 residues before the CDR3 terminus, with the missing tail filled in from the germline J gene. The chain links TRBV5 to TRBJ2-3, with 13 positions matching TRBD2. The CDR3 contains 16 residues. Germline CDR1 is LGHNA and CDR2 is YNLKQL (reference sequence). CDR3 sequence reads: CASSQEGLGGGETLYF. CDR3 bases read: TGTGCCAGCAGCCAAGAGGGACTGGGGGGGGGAGAA.

To note about this clone: Genes and germline are mouse. Read sequence stops 4 residues before the CDR3 end, and the germline J gene provides the missing end. This chain links TRBV5 with TRBJ2-2; TRBD1 is a possible D gene (6 bases). The CDR3 consists of 15 residues. Trimming pared 2 bases from V and 1 base from J, leaving 8 bases between. The germline CDR1 and CDR2 sequences are LGHNA and YNLKQL (reference sequence). The sequenced part of the CDR3 DNA is TGTGCCAGCAGCCAACGGGACATAAACACCGGG. Its protein is CASSQRDINTG. From start to end, the CDR3 is CASSQRDINTGQLYF.

There are a few counts of this clone. Gene names follow the mouse nomenclature. The CDR3 end is not reached by the read, which stops 4 residues before it; the germline J gene fills it in. This specimen includes other DNA sequences encoding the same CDR3. The V gene is TRBV5, the J gene TRBJ2-3, with D possibly being TRBD1 (5 bases). V shed 4 bases and J shed 0 bases, with 11 bases lying between them. The CDR3 is 15 amino acids. Germline V CDR1 and CDR2: LGHNA, YNLKQL (reference sequence). CDR3 amino acids: CASSPQGGSAETLYF. Partial CDR3 DNA: TGTGCCAGCAGCCCCCAGGGAGGAAGTGCAGAA.

There are many counts of this clone. Gene names denote mouse genes. The read gets to within 4 residues of the CDR3 end, and the germline J gene fills in the rest. This specimen includes other DNA sequences encoding the same CDR3. The V and J genes are TRBV17 and TRBJ2-7; D not certain. Germline V gives CDR1 MNHDT, CDR2 YYDKIL. The CDR3 length is 12 residues. This CDR3 is CASSRDKYEQYF. The part of the CDR3 DNA that was read is TGTGCTAGCAGTAGAGACAAATAT.

This clone showed up just a few times. Here the gene names and germline are mouse. The read halts 4 residues ahead of the CDR3 end, with the missing end drawn from the germline J gene. V is TRBV13-3 and J is TRBJ2-1; 7 nucleotides align to TRBD1. Germline V gene sequence: CDR1 NNHDY, CDR2 SYVADS. CDR3 length: 15 residues. CDR3 in amino acids: CASSHHDREGAEQFF. CDR3 DNA (partial): TGTGCCAGCAGTCATCACGACAGGGAGGGGGCT.

In its sample, this clone was seen a few times. Gene names refer to mouse genes. The read halts 4 residues ahead of the CDR3 end, with the missing end drawn from the germline J gene. The V gene is TRBV19, the J gene TRBJ2-7; TRBD1 matches 9 bases. The CDR3 runs to 12 residues. Germline-derived CDR1 and CDR2 are FNHDT and SITEND (reference sequence). CDR3 bases read: TGTGCCAGCAGTTGGGACAGGGAT. Translating gives CASSWDRD. The whole CDR3 region reads CASSWDRDEQYF.

This clone was found many times. The genes and germline here are from mouse. The read stops 4 residues short of the end of the CDR3; the missing end is completed from the germline J gene. The V gene is TRBV19, the J gene TRBJ2-7, with 8 bases aligning to TRBD1. The CDR3 extends over 14 amino acids. Germline assignment: CDR1 FNHDT and CDR2 SITEND (reference sequence). J was trimmed by 3 bases and V by 2 bases; bases with no gene match: 4. CDR3 sequence reads: CASSIPTGVYEQYF. The DNA read from the CDR3 is TGTGCCAGCAGTATTCCGACAGGGGTCTAT.

Notes on this clone: These gene names are mouse names. The DNA ends 4 residues before the CDR3 does, and the rest of the CDR3 is filled in from the germline J gene. The chain carries TRBV13-2 and TRBJ2-2; weak D call: TRBD2 (6 bases). V gave up 5 bases and J gave up 0 bases, with 11 bases separating them. CDR3 length: 15 residues. Germline CDR1 NNHNN, CDR2 SYGAGS (reference sequence). This CDR3 is CASGAGLANTGQLYF. CDR3 DNA (partial): TGTGCCAGCGGGGCGGGACTTGCAAACACCGGG.